A single T cell receptor beta chain is shown here with its context. The antigen remains undetermined. Germline V CDR1 and CDR2: SQVTM, ANQGSEA. V gave up 6 bases and J gave up 5 bases; unmatched junction bases: 6. The CDR3 runs 13 residues. The data were obtained in a study of T cells after yellow fever vaccination. Overall study: With SMART-Seq v4 Ultra Low Input, the fractions containing low cell numbers were prepared. Study findings and constraints: Highly abundant clonotypes carried over from the bulk population could end up in FACS-sorted repertoires as contaminants. Only a small proportion of the clonotypes turned up in both the CD4 and the CD8 compartments, likely arising from convergent recombination.

For TCR, cDNA came from 5'RACE template switching, which added a universal primer site and UMIs. In TCRdb, the 5' RACE reads were re-called with MiXCR into one record per CDR3 protein. The repertoire includes approximately 610,000 distinct CDR3 sequences, roughly a sixth of them detected once, and approximately 15% sits in the top ten. This specimen consisted of PBMCs, obtained 4 to 5 days after the first yellow fever vaccination. This TCR was sampled from a man younger than 35 who received the YFV17D yellow fever vaccine. The chain carries TRBV29-1 and TRBJ1-3; 8 bases are a match to TRBD1. The CDR3 DNA reads TGCAGCGTCCCTGACAGGGGTCGAAACACCATATATTTT. It yields the protein CSVPDRGRNTIYF.